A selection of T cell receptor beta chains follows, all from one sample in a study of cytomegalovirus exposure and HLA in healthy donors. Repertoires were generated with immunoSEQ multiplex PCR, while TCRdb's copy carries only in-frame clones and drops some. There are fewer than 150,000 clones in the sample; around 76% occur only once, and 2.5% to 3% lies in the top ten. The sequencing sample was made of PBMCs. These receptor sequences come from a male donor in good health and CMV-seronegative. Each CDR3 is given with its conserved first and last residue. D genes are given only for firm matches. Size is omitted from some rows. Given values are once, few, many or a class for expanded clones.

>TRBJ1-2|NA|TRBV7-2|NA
CASRSGKSYGYTF
TGTGCCAGCAGGTCCGGGAAATCTTATGGCTACACCTTC
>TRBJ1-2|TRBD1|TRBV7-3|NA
CASRKQGMDYGYTF
TGTGCCAGCAGAAAACAGGGGATGGACTATGGCTACACCTTC
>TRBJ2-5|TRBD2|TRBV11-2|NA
CASSHRLAGYQETQYF
TGTGCCAGCAGCCATCGACTAGCGGGGTACCAAGAGACCCAGTACTTC
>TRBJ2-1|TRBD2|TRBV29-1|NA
CSVLAGGHNEQFF
TGCAGCGTTCTAGCGGGAGGCCACAATGAGCAGTTCTTC
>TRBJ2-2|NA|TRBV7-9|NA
CASSLAEGQRYHGELFF
TGTGCCAGCAGCTTAGCGGAGGGACAGAGATATCACGGGGAGCTGTTTTTT
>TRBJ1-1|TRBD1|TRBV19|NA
CASSIGGTGLNTEAFF
TGTGCCAGTAGTATAGGAGGGACAGGGCTGAACACTGAAGCTTTCTTT
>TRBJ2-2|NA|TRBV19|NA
CASRTTKKTGELFF
TGTGCCAGTCGGACAACAAAAAAAACCGGGGAGCTGTTTTTT
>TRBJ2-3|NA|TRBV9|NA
CASSQSGDTQYF
TGTGCCAGCAGTCAGTCGGGAGATACGCAGTATTTT
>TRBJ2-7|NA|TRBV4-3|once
CASSQDSGNSYYEQYF
TGCGCCAGCAGCCAAGATTCGGGGAATTCATACTACGAGCAGTACTTC
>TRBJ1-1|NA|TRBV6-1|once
CASSELMNSEAFF
TGTGCCAGCAGTGAGCTCATGAACAGTGAAGCTTTCTTT